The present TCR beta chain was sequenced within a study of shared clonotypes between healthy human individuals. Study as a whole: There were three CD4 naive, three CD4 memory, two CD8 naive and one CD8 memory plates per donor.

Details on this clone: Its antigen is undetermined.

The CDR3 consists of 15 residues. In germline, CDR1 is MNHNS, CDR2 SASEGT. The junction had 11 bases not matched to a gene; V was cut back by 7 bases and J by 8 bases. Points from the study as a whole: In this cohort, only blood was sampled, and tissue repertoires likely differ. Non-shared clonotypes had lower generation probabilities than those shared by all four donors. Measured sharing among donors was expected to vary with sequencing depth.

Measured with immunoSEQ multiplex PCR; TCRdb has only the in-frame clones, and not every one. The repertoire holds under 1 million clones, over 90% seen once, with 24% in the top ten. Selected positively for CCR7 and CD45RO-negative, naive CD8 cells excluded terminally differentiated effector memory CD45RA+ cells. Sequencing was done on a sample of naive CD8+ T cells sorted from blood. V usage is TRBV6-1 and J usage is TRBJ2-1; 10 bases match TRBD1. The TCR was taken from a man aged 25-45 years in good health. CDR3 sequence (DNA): TGTGCCAGCAATGACCGGGACAGGGGTCGCGATGAGCAGTTCTTC. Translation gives CASNDRDRGRDEQFF.